Sequencing of this T cell receptor (beta chain) was carried out in a study of regulatory T cells in long-lasting Graves disease (dated by TCRdb to the early 2020s). In terms of the full investigation: Newly diagnosed Graves' disease patients had taken antithyroid drugs for less than 3 months. Patients with persistent Graves' disease were compared with patients with newly diagnosed Graves' disease using TCR sequencing and RNA sequencing of peripheral blood. The study was conducted in China and was registered as a clinical trial. TCR sequencing covered about 13 persistent and roughly 20 newly diagnosed Graves' disease patients, some 33 samples in total. On the study overall, not on this receptor specifically: The authors acknowledged the small sample size as a limitation that may reduce accuracy. Compared with newly diagnosed patients, persistent Graves' disease patients had lower TCR Shannon entropy and fewer highly expanded clones, which suggests clonal expansion. Sequencing and analysis were restricted to the TCR beta chain. The study examined only peripheral blood because the primary lesion, thyroid tissue, could not be accessed. Persistent patients shared more public clonotypes among themselves (around 3,000) than newly diagnosed patients did (about 970).

Notes on this clonotype: The antigen this receptor binds is unknown. This sequence may be a read error, since a much larger clone differs from it by one base. A read error is likely, as this CDR3 ends without the conserved phenylalanine or tryptophan.

What this sample's time point label stands for: newly diagnosed GD, antithyroid drugs for less than 3 months. For both TCR sequencing and RNA sequencing, RNA was extracted from PBMCs in TRIzol. The diagnosis of Graves' disease was made according to American Thyroid Association guidelines. The patients came from an endocrinology department in Xi'an, China. From each patient, around 8.3 milliliters of peripheral blood was collected into an EDTA anticoagulant tube. Ficoll Paque Plus density gradient separation was used to isolate PBMCs, and no further T cell sorting was done. RNA quality was checked with an Agilent 2100 Bioanalyzer and agarose gel, and concentration with a NanoDrop 2000. Libraries were constructed by multiplex PCR. Instrument on record: Illumina HiSeq 4000. TCR beta libraries were built with iRepertoire HTBI primers and Arm-PCR amplification of CDR3 regions. Before sequencing, the PCR products went through gel purification. On the study's bioinformatics: A total of some 65 TRBV and 14 TRBJ segments were identified across samples and were used for gene usage analysis of CDR3 amino acid clonotypes. COPE and FqMerger were used to merge the filtered high-quality paired reads into contigs. BLAST was used to align contigs to IMGT TRBV, TRBD and TRBJ reference genes, with CDR3 defined following IMGT. Any clonotype with a frequency above 0.1% was classified as a highly expanded clone. Repertoire diversity was measured by Shannon entropy, and V-J evenness by the Gini coefficient. Clonotypes shared by more than one individual were considered public. Clones were called with MiXCR by TCRdb after fastp trimmed the public reads at Q25, and only in-frame beta chains were retained. Rows with a matching CDR3 protein are joined into one entry that keeps the most common DNA and genes. The V and J calls were not made by the authors but by TCRdb's processing. The sample includes around 400,000 distinct CDR3 sequences, with about 15% observed a single time. The ten largest clones take up about 8.2% of the sample.

Separately, the same data were catalogued under a study of T cells in Graves' hyperthyroidism and ophthalmopathy. As the second paper documents: Graves' hyperthyroidism was defined as stable when no progression to ophthalmopathy occurred over 18 months of follow-up. The hyperthyroidism patients were between 18 and 65 years old and newly diagnosed, with a disease duration of less than 2 months. Exclusion was applied to patients with uncontrolled infections, other autoimmune diseases, pregnancy or lactation. Clinical symptoms, serum thyroxine and TRAb, thyroid ultrasound, and orbital computed tomography formed the basis for the diagnoses. The TCR CDR3 was subjected to a first round of RT-PCR using the HTBI primer set and the Qiagen OneStep RT-PCR kit. Most expanded thyroid clonotypes (frequency above 0.001) were also detected in blood, suggesting blood repertoires may reflect thyroid immune responses. A 13 V-J signature model separated ophthalmopathy from stable hyperthyroidism, with 87.88% sensitivity and roughly 84% specificity in cross-validation and 80%/75% in testing. In validation, the model predicted progression to ophthalmopathy a median of around six months before onset, with over 55% sensitivity and 72.22% specificity. To identify distinguishing TCR V-J signatures, a discovery cohort of about 100 patients was used, comprising some 45 with Graves' ophthalmopathy and around 57 with stable Graves' hyperthyroidism. Prospective prediction of ophthalmopathy was tested in an independent validation cohort consisting of roughly 19 hyperthyroidism patients and some 17 patients who later progressed to ophthalmopathy. The 75 to 100 discovery patients were randomly split 7:3 into training and test sets. The study also compared thyroid tissue and blood T-cell repertoires from 6 or 7 Graves' hyperthyroidism patients. After sampling, hyperthyroidism patients received methimazole starting at 30 mg daily, and ophthalmopathy patients received high-dose intravenous methylprednisolone. Libraries were constructed in a second round of multiplex PCR, after which size selection and purification were carried out. Sequencing of the libraries was done on an Illumina HiSeq2000 using paired-end 100 bp reads. SOAPnuke was used to process the raw data, removing reads that contained adapters or uncalled bases, had a mean Phred below 15, or lacked an exact match to the constant primer or identifier. COPE v1.2.5 was used to merge high-quality paired reads, and clonotypes were defined as unique nucleotide sequences. Clonotypes were aligned to IMGT TRBV, TRBD and TRBJ reference segments using MiTCR v1.1. Only V-J combinations with frequency above 0.0001, covering 99% to 99.2% of repertoires, were analysed. The TCS score was defined as the ratio of F50 (clonal expansion) to E x V (chaos), calculated using BLOSUM62-based TCRdist between CDR3 peptides within each V-J. Welch's t-statistics and random forest reduced around 550 V-J features to roughly 13, which were used in a naive Bayes classifier (R e1071). No statistical method was used to fix the sample size in advance, and group allocation was not hidden from the investigators. The paper reports TCR Vbeta CDR3 sequencing of approximately 140 peripheral blood samples: some 44 ophthalmopathy, around 80 hyperthyroidism and approximately 17 progressor patients.

The sample was peripheral blood mononuclear cells (PBMCs), taken at new diagnosis, from a patient treated with antithyroid drugs. The TCR comes from a woman in her thirties or forties with Graves disease. Donor details come from another sample of the same person, matched by shared clones.

The nucleotide sequence is given as TGTGCCAGCAGTTACTCGAAGATGGGGGTGTATGGCTACACCCTC. It codes for CASSYSKMGVYGYTL. This receptor chain uses TRBV6-5 and TRBJ1-2; the D segment could be TRBD1, given 5 matching bases. V was cut back by 0 bases and J by 5 bases, leaving a gap of 13 bases between them. Inclusive of both ends, the CDR3 amounts to 15 amino acids. Only the CDR3 DNA stays, 45 bases, in frame from base 1. The germline V gene sets CDR1 to MNHEY and CDR2 to SVGAGI.